This T cell receptor beta chain was sequenced in a study of blood T cell repertoires in COVID-19 (dated by TCRdb to 2018 to 2020). At the level of the whole study: Samples from collaborators originated in the United States, Italy and Spain and spanned both the acute and convalescent phases of COVID-19. The material from the prospective study consisted of cDNA or gDNA derived from T cells, B-cell-depleted T cells, or PBMCs. Deeply sampled blood TCRbeta repertoires from subjects exposed to, actively infected with, or recovered from COVID-19 were included in the dataset. A freely available public database, intended as a resource for researchers studying the immune response to SARS-CoV-2, is where the repertoires were released. Samples came from the ongoing ImmuneRACE study (first 160 participants) plus 1,254 subjects from 6 global collaborators. Nearly every sample came with metadata listing a de-identified subject ID, COVID-19 status, age in years and sex. Where available, HLA class I and class II types were obtained from metadata supplied by the sample provider rather than from assay-based typing.

TCRbeta CDR3 regions were amplified from genomic DNA using the immunoSEQ Assay, a bias-controlled multiplex PCR. Processing in the source paper ran as follows. Nucleated cell counts per sample were estimated from amplification of reference gene primers within the assay. To quantify the absolute abundance of each unique TCRbeta CDR3 rearrangement, sequence reads were collapsed and filtered. For each sample, productive Simpson clonality was calculated by taking the square root of Simpson's diversity index across productive rearrangements. Imported from immuneACCESS, the table was reduced by TCRdb to in-frame sequences with V and J called. These copies leave out some clones; in studies compared against another copy, an unresolved V gene accounts for under half, and the cause of the remainder is not known. V and J calls and clone size follow that table, whereas D and trimming were derived from the DNA. Here the sample has approximately 320,000 clones; roughly nine tenths occur a single time. Over 8.5% of the sample comes from the top ten.

Spanning cysteine to phenylalanine, the CDR3 consists of 9 amino acids. Only the CDR3 region is kept as DNA, spanning 27 bases read in frame from base 1. The junction shows trimming of 11 bases on V and 6 bases on J, plus 7 bases between the germline ends. CDR1 LNHDA and CDR2 SQIVND are derived from the germline V gene (reference sequence). What the authors observed across the whole study: The quantity of clinical and demographic metadata differed by source and by participant and was supplied without curation.

At one collaborating source in Seattle, patients were enrolled during active infection and were followed longitudinally through the course of disease. Each collaborating institution followed its own protocols to collect whole blood in K2EDTA tubes. For TCRbeta analysis, collaborators shipped samples in one of three forms: frozen whole blood, isolated PBMCs, or DNA extracted from either of those sample types. About this clone: Its antigen remains undetermined. Qualities for individual bases were not recorded, and no much larger clone is one base off.

The sequenced sample was peripheral blood. This sequence uses TRBV19 and TRBJ1-1, with no D gene named confidently. The TCR comes from a woman in her 30s with COVID-19, enrolled during active disease. CDR3 reads: CALFPEAFF. The DNA is TGTGCCCTCTTCCCTGAAGCTTTCTTT.